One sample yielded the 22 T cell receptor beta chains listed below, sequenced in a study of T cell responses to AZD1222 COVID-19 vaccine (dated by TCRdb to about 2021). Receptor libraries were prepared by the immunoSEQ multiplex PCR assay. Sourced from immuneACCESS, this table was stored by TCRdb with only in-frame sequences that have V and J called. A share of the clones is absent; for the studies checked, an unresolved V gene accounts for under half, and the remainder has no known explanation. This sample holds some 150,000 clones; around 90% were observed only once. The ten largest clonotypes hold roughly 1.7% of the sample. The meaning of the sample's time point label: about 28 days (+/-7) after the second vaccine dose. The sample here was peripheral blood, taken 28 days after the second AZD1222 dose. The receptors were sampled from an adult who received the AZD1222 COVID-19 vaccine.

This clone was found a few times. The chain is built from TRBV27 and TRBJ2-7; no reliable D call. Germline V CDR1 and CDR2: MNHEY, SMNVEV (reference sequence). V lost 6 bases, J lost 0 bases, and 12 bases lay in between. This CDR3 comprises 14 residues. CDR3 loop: CASSRSVGSYEQYF. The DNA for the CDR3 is TGTGCCAGCAGCCGATCCGTGGGCTCCTACGAGCAGTACTTC.

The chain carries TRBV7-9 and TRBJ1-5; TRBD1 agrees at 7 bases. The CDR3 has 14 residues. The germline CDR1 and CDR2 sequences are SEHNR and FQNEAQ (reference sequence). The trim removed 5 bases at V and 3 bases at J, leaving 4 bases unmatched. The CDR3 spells CASSQTGLNQPQHF. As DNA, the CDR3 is TGTGCCAGCAGCCAGACAGGGCTCAATCAGCCCCAGCATTTT.

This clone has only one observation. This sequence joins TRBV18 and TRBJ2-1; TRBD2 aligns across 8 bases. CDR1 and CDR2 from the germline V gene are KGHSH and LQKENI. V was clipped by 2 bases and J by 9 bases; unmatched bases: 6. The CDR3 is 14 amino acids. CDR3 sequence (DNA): TGTGCCAGCTCACCAGATAGCGGGACTCCTGAGCAGTTCTTC. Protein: CASSPDSGTPEQFF.

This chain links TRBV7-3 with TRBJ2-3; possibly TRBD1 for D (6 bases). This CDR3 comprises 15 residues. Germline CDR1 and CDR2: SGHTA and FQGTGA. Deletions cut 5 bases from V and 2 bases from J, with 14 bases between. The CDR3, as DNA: TGTGCCAGCAGCCCAACAGGGTTTAACACAGATACGCAGTATTTT. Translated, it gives CASSPTGFNTDTQYF.

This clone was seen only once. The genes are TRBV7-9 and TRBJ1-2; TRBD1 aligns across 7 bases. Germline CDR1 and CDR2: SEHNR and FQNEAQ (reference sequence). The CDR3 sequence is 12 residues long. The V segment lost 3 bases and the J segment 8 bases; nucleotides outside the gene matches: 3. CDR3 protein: CASSLTGLGYTF. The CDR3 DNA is TGTGCCAGCAGCTTGACAGGGCTCGGCTACACCTTC.

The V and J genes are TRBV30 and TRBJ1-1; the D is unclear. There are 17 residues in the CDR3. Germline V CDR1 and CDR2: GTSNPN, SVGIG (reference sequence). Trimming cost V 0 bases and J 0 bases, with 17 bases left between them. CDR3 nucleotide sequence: TGTGCCTGGAGTGTGGCCCCTCTGGGCAAACTGAACACTGAAGCTTTCTTT. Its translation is CAWSVAPLGKLNTEAFF.

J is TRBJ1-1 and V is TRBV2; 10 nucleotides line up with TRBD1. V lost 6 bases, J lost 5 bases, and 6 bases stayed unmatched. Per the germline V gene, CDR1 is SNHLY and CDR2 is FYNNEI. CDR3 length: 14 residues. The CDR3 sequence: CASRETGGETEAFF. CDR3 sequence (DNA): TGTGCCAGCAGAGAGACAGGGGGCGAAACTGAAGCTTTCTTT.

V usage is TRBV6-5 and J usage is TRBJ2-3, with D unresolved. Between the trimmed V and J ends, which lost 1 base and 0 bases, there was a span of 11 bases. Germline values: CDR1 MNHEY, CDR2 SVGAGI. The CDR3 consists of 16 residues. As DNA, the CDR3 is TGTGCCAGCAGTTACTTGGTGAGCTCTAGCACAGATACGCAGTATTTT. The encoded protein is CASSYLVSSSTDTQYF.

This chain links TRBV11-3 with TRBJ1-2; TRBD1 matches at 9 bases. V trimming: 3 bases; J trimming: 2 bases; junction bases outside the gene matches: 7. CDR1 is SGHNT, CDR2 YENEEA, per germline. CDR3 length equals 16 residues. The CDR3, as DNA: TGTGCCAGCAGCTTTGGGGGACAGGGTAGAAACTATGGCTACACCTTC. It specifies CASSFGGQGRNYGYTF.

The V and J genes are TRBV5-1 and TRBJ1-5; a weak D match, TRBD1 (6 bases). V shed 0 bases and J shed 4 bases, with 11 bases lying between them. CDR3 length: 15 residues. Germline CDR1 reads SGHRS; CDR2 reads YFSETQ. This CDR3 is CASSLVPGVNQPQHF. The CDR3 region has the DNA TGCGCCAGCAGCTTGGTGCCAGGGGTTAATCAGCCCCAGCATTTT.

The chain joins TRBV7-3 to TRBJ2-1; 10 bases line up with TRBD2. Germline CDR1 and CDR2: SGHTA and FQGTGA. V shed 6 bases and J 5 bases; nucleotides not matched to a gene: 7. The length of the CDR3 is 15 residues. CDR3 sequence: CASRAGTSVNNEQFF. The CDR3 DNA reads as TGTGCCAGCAGAGCCGGGACTAGCGTAAACAATGAGCAGTTCTTC.

Here the CDR3 reads CASSARQGTEAFF. CDR3 nucleotide sequence: TGTGCCAGCAGCGCACGACAGGGGACTGAAGCTTTCTTT. The chain joins TRBV11-3 to TRBJ1-1; TRBD1 matches 8 bases. V gave up 5 bases and J gave up 5 bases; unmatched junction bases: 4. Germline V CDR1 and CDR2: SGHNT, YENEEA. The CDR3 spans 13 residues.

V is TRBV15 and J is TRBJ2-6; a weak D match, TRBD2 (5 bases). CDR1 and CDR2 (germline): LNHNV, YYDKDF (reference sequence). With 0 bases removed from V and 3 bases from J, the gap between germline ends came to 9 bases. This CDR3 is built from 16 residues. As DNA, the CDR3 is TGTGCCACCAGCAGAGAGGGCGGAGGTGGGGCCAACGTCCTGACTTTC. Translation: CATSREGGGGANVLTF.

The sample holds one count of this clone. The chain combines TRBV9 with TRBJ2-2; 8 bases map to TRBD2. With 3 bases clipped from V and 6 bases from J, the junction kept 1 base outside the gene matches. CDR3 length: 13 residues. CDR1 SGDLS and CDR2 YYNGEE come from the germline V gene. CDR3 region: CASSATSAGELFF. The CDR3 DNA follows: TGTGCCAGCAGCGCGACTAGCGCCGGGGAGCTGTTTTTT.

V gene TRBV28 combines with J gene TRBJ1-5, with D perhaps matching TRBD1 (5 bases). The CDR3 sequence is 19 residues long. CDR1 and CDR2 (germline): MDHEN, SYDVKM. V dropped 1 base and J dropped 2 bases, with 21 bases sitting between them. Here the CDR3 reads CASSLFHGGDPAGNQPQHF. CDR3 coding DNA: TGTGCCAGCAGTTTATTTCATGGGGGGGACCCCGCGGGCAATCAGCCCCAGCATTTT.

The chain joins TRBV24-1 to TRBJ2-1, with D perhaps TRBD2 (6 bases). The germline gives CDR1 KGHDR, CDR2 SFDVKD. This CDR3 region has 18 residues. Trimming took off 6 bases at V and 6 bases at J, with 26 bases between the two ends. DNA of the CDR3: TGTGCCACCAGTAACCCTAGGGCGGAGGGATTCCGGATCAATGAGCAGTTCTTC. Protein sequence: CATSNPRAEGFRINEQFF.

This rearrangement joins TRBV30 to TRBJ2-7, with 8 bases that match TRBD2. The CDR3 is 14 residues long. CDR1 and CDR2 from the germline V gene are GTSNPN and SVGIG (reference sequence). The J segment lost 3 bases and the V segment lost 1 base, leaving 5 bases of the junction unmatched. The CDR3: CAWSGGSGIYEQYF. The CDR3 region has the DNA TGTGCCTGGAGTGGCGGTAGCGGGATCTACGAGCAGTACTTC. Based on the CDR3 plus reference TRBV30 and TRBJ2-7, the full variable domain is SQTIHQWPATLVQPVGSPLSLECTVEGTSNPNLYWYRQAAGRGLQLLFYSVGIGQISSEVPQNLSASRPQDRQFILSSKKLLLSDSGFYLCAWSGGSGIYEQYFGPGTRLTVT.

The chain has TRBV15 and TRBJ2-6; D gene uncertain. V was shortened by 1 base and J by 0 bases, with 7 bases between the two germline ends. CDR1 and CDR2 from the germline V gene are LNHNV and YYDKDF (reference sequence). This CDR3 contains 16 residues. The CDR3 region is CATSRVRSSGANVLTF. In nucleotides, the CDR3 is TGTGCCACCAGCAGAGTACGTAGCTCTGGGGCCAACGTCCTGACTTTC.

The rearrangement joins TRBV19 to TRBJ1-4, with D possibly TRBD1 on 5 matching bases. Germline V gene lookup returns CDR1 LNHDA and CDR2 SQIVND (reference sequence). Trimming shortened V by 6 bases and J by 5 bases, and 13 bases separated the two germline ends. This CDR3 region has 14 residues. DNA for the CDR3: TGTGCCAGTAGATCCGGGACGGACAATGAAAAACTGTTTTTT. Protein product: CASRSGTDNEKLFF.

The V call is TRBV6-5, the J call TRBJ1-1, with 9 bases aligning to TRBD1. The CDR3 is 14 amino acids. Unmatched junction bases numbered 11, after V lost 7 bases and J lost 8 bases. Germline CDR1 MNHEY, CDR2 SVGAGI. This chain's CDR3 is CASISGQGNEEAFF. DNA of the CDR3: TGTGCCAGCATTTCGGGACAGGGAAATGAAGAAGCTTTCTTT.

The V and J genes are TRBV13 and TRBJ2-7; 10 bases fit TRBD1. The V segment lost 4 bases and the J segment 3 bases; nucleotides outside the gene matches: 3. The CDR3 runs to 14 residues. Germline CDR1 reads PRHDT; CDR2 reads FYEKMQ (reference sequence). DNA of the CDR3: TGTGCCAGCAGCTCACGGACAGGGGGCTACGAGCAGTACTTC. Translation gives CASSSRTGGYEQYF.

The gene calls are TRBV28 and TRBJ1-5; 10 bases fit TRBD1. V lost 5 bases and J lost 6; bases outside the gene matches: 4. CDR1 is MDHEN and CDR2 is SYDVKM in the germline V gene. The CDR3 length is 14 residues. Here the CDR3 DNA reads TGTGCCAGCAGTCCGACAGGGGGCGGTCAGCCCCAGCATTTT. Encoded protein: CASSPTGGGQPQHF.